This T cell receptor beta chain was sequenced during a study of immune heterogeneity within non-small cell lung tumors (dated by TCRdb to the late 2010s). Study-level background: By histology, the tumors included 10 to 11 non-squamous carcinomas, a few squamous cell carcinomas and 1 tumor not otherwise specified. TCR repertoires were analyzed from around 59 tumor loci of about 16 patients, while transcriptome data covered only roughly 40 loci from roughly eleven patients. The study combined whole-exome sequencing, RNA-seq and TCR beta repertoire sequencing of multiple spatially distinct regions from each NSCLC tumor to examine intratumoral immune heterogeneity. Neoantigen binding to each patient's HLA alleles was predicted with netMHCpan-3.0 for mutant peptides of 8 to 11 amino acids. Summary of the overall study and its limitations: For the most part, high-frequency TCR beta clonotypes differed from one individual patient to another. Within a patient, the same dominant CDR3B clonotypes appeared at multiple loci, but different tumor locations also contained unique high-frequency clones. A moderate positive correlation (R approximately 0.35), which was statistically significant, linked local T-cell repertoire clonality to local tumor mutational burden.

This clonotype is assessed as medium-sized (0.01 to 0.1%). The antigen it recognizes is unknown. Qualities for individual bases were not recorded, and no much larger clone is one base off. CDR1 and CDR2, per the germline V gene, are MDHEN and SYDVKM. V loses 5 bases at its end and J loses 7 bases; junction bases beyond the gene matches: 7. From the cysteine up to the phenylalanine, the CDR3 has a length of 13 residues. Only CDR3 DNA is held: 39 bases, read in frame from base 1. The TCR template was genomic DNA extracted from bulk tumor tissue, and around 540 ng of gDNA was amplified for each sample. During surgery, multiple biopsies were taken from each primary tumor and placed as far apart as possible within the tumor mass. The study cohort was described as untreated, and patients were newly diagnosed NSCLC cases undergoing curative surgery. The donor group was made up of about 14 newly diagnosed non-small cell lung cancer patients undergoing surgery with curative intent. A couple of independent pathologists reviewed the resected tumor masses. Only high-quality DNA and RNA samples were carried forward to sequencing.

The TCR beta CDR3 region was amplified with a multiplex PCR system, in which a first round of around 10 cycles was run using 32 V-gene forward and 13 J-gene reverse primers. The first PCR round was done with a QIAGEN Multiplex PCR Kit, and the primer sequences were filed in Chinese patent CN105087789A. Illumina universal primers were added in a second PCR round performed with the Phusion High-Fidelity PCR Kit. TCR libraries were paired-end sequenced at 151 bp read length on the Illumina HiSeq X Ten platform. Processing in the source paper ran as follows. Cutadapt was used to discard reads without multiplex PCR primers, PEAR merged the read pairs, and MiXCR with default settings called the CDR3 regions. Repertoire diversity was assessed by Shannon entropy, and clonality was calculated as one minus the Shannon entropy divided by the ln of the count of productive unique sequences. Dominant or high-frequency T-cell clones were defined as clonotypes at frequencies of at least 0.5%. TCRdb reworked the public reads: Q25 trimming with fastp, MiXCR clone assembly, productive beta chains retained. Each CDR3 protein gets just one entry, which takes the most common genes and DNA from the rows behind it. The V and J calls reflect TCRdb's pipeline rather than the authors' work. The sample includes about 3,100 distinct CDR3 sequences, with roughly 15% observed a single time. The ten largest clones add up to 15% to 20% of the sample.

Sequenced material: lung tumor tissue. This clonotype originated in a man aged 45-65 years with non-small cell lung cancer. The rearranged chain carries TRBV28 and TRBJ1-2; TRBD1 fits 7 bases in the junction. The encoded CDR3 is CASSTRQGGGYTF. The DNA sequence is given as TGTGCCAGCAGTACCCGACAGGGAGGTGGCTACACCTTC.